The 6 T cell receptor beta chains presented below share a single source sample, sequenced in a study of blood T cells in healthy people across ages. A J-beta primer mix and a sample-barcoded 5' primer were used in a second PCR of roughly 6 to 11 cycles. One entry per CDR3 protein, called by TCRdb with MiXCR from the 5' RACE reads. The sample contains hundreds of thousands of distinct CDR3 sequences, 49% of which appear only once. Sample: blood. The source is a woman aged 55-70 years in good health.

This clonotype was seen more than once but under ten times. This rearrangement joins TRBV10-3 to TRBJ2-7, with D perhaps given as TRBD1 or TRBD2 (5 bases each). The CDR3 runs 14 residues. Per the germline V gene, CDR1 is ENHRY and CDR2 is SYGVKD. The germline V and J ends were trimmed by 4 bases and 2 bases, with 12 bases remaining between them. In DNA form, the CDR3 reads TGTGCCATCAGTGGGTCGGGGACCACCTACGAGCAGTACTTC. It codes for CAISGSGTTYEQYF.

The chain is built from TRBV20-1 and TRBJ1-5; no clear D gene. Germline CDR1 is DFQATT and CDR2 is SNEGSKA (reference sequence). The CDR3 consists of 15 residues. Trimming took off 1 base at V and 5 bases at J, with 15 bases between the two ends. The CDR3: CSARGPGNRDQPQHF. In DNA, the CDR3 is TGCAGTGCTAGAGGTCCGGGGAATAGGGATCAGCCCCAGCATTTT.

This clonotype has more than one count but fewer than ten. V usage is TRBV20-1 and J usage is TRBJ2-3; D uncertain. The CDR3 has 10 residues. V was clipped by 7 bases and J by 1 base, with 3 bases between them. Germline lookup yields CDR1 DFQATT and CDR2 SNEGSKA (reference sequence). CDR3 amino acids: CSVRTDTQYF. For the CDR3, the DNA is TGCAGTGTCCGCACAGATACGCAGTATTTT.

This chain connects TRBV10-3 to TRBJ2-1; a weak D match, TRBD2 (6 bases). Between the trimmed V and J ends, which lost 6 bases and 8 bases, there was a span of 11 bases. Germline CDR1 and CDR2: ENHRY and SYGVKD. This CDR3 is 12 amino acids long. CDR3 nucleotide sequence: TGTGCCATCAGCGGGAGTGGGGATGAGCAGTTCTTC. This encodes CAISGSGDEQFF.

J is TRBJ2-3 and V is TRBV7-2; a weak D match, TRBD1 (5 bases). This CDR3 has 14 residues. Trimming pared 5 bases from V and 5 bases from J, leaving 14 bases between. Germline V gives CDR1 SGHTA, CDR2 FQGNSA. CDR3 nucleotide sequence: TGTGCCAGCAGCCCCAGGGTGGTGGAAGATACGCAGTATTTT. Translated: CASSPRVVEDTQYF.

This clonotype was counted between two and nine times. The J gene is TRBJ2-5, the V gene TRBV5-5, with 7 nucleotides matching TRBD2. The germline V gene has CDR1 SGHKS and CDR2 YYEKEE (reference sequence). V lost 3 bases, J lost 4 bases, and 6 bases stayed unmatched. The CDR3 spans 14 residues. CDR3 region: CASSSTTSLETQYF. In nucleotides, the CDR3 is TGTGCCAGCAGCTCTACGACTAGCCTAGAGACCCAGTACTTC.